The clone carrying this TCR beta chain came up a few times. The record originates from a study of T-cell reconstitution after alpha-beta-depleted transplantation in children. The CDR3 sequence is 15 residues long. V was clipped by 4 bases and J by 3 bases, with 12 bases between them. Germline values: CDR1 SGHAT, CDR2 FQDESV (reference sequence). Library preparation (for TCRbeta) was performed with unique molecular identifiers. MiXCR, applied by TCRdb to the PCR reads, yields one record per CDR3 protein. The sample contains hundreds of thousands of distinct CDR3 sequences, roughly 15% of which appear only once.

The source material was PBMCs from the stem cell graft donor, sampled from the stem cell graft. This receptor was taken from a human donor who donated a stem cell graft to a child with acute myeloid leukemia. The chain carries TRBV11-1 and TRBJ1-4, with D perhaps matching TRBD1 (6 bases). The CDR3 sequence: CASSYRTEPNEKLFF. The CDR3 bases are TGTGCCAGCAGCTATCGGACAGAACCTAATGAAAAACTGTTTTTT.